Listed below are T cell receptor beta chains from one sample, sequenced in a study of human T cells and chemical hapten exposure. TCRdb analysed the RACE reads with MiXCR anew, one entry per CDR3 protein. This table holds 90,000 to 110,000 distinct CDR3 sequences, nearly 35% found once. The sample here was whole blood, taken in connection with sensitization to the hapten diphenylcyclopropenone (DPC). All receptors come from a man aged 40-49 years with alopecia areata. Some clones in this sample may be carry-over from other donors' samples. The CDR3 runs from the conserved cysteine through the conserved F or W. The D gene is left open where the match is weak. Only part of the rows carry a size: once, few, many, or a class if the clone is expanded.

j_call v_call d_call clone_size cdr3_nt cdr3_aa
TRBJ1-5 TRBV3-1 - few TGTGCCAGCAGCCAACAGGGCAATCAGCCCCAGCATTTT CASSQQGNQPQHF
TRBJ1-5 TRBV20-1 - few TGCAGTGCTAGAGAGGGGGGGGCTGGCAATCAGCCCCAGCATTTT CSAREGGAGNQPQHF
TRBJ2-7 TRBV28 - few TGTGCCAGCAGTTCGTCGACTGGGCTATGGGGGGACGAGCAGTACTTC CASSSSTGLWGDEQYF
TRBJ2-5 TRBV12-3/TRBV12-4 - - TGTGCCAGCAGTTTGGGCGGGGTACAAGAGACCCAGTACTTC CASSLGGVQETQYF
TRBJ1-5 TRBV6-1 - - TGTGCCAGCAGTCACACGCGACGCGGAGATCAGCCCCAGCATTTT CASSHTRRGDQPQHF
TRBJ1-5 TRBV5-8 - - TGTGCCAGCAGCGTAGACCGTAATCAGCCCCAGCATTTT CASSVDRNQPQHF
TRBJ2-7 TRBV5-1 TRBD1 - TGCGCCAGCAGCTACGGACAGGAGGCGGGCGAGCAGTACTTC CASSYGQEAGEQYF
TRBJ2-1 TRBV7-8 TRBD2 - TGTGCCAGCAGCCTGACTAGCGGACAAGACAATGAGCAGTTCTTC CASSLTSGQDNEQFF
TRBJ2-4 TRBV28 TRBD2 - TGTGCCAGCAGTCCTAGCGGGTCTCTAGCCAAAAACATTCAGTACTTC CASSPSGSLAKNIQYF
TRBJ2-3 TRBV20-1 - - TGCAGTGCAATAGGGATGGGCACAGATACGCAGTATTTT CSAIGMGTDTQYF
TRBJ1-1 TRBV6-2/TRBV6-3 - - TGTGCCAGCAGTTACTCTGCAGGGAGCCCTAAGACTGAAGCTTTCTTT CASSYSAGSPKTEAFF
TRBJ2-1 TRBV29-1 TRBD2 few TGCAGCGTAGTTACTAGCGGAGAAGCCTACAATGAGCAGTTCTTC CSVVTSGEAYNEQFF
TRBJ1-3 TRBV29-1 TRBD1 - TGCAGCGTTATCCAGGGGGCTAACACCATATATTTT CSVIQGANTIYF
TRBJ2-3 TRBV9 TRBD2 few TGTGCCAGCAGCGTAGGGACTAGCGGGAGAGGAGATACGCAGTATTTT CASSVGTSGRGDTQYF
TRBJ2-3 TRBV27 - few TGTGCCAGCAGTTTAAGGGCGGCGGCACACACAGATACGCAGTATTTT CASSLRAAAHTDTQYF
TRBJ2-1 TRBV27 - - TGTGCCAGCAGCCCTGACTCGGCCTACAATGAGCAGTTCTTC CASSPDSAYNEQFF
TRBJ2-3 TRBV7-9 TRBD2 - TGTGCCAGCAGCCTAGCGGGCCCAACACAGAAGTATTTT CASSLAGPTQKYF
TRBJ2-7 TRBV28 - - TGTGCCAGCACGGCGGGCAAAAACGAGCAGTACTTC CASTAGKNEQYF